This is a list of T cell receptor beta chains from one sample in a study of cytomegalovirus exposure and HLA in healthy donors. Profiled with immunoSEQ multiplex PCR; TCRdb holds only in-frame clones, not every one. The repertoire holds approximately 160,000 clones, with 80% to 85% as singletons. Sequenced: PBMCs. The receptors originated from a human donor in good health. Both conserved end residues are part of each CDR3. The D gene is left open where the match is weak. The listing skips clone size in some rows; elsewhere it reads once, few, many or a size class.

TRBV19	NA	NA	16	TRBJ1-5	CASSREQAGRNQPQHF	TGTGCCAGTAGTCGAGAACAGGCAGGACGCAATCAGCCCCAGCATTTT
TRBV5-6	NA	NA	16	TRBJ1-1	CASSNNQGYIDTEAFF	TGTGCCAGCAGCAACAACCAGGGATATATTGACACTGAAGCTTTCTTT
TRBV10-3	few	NA	15	TRBJ1-2	CAIRQGAVTNYGYTF	TGTGCCATCAGACAAGGGGCAGTGACCAACTATGGCTACACCTTC
TRBV7-2	NA	TRBD2	15	TRBJ2-7	CASSSPGLAWYEQYF	TGTGCCAGCAGCTCCCCGGGACTAGCATGGTACGAGCAGTACTTC
TRBV7-8	NA	NA	13	TRBJ2-5	CASRQGIQETQYF	TGTGCCAGCAGGCAGGGGATCCAAGAGACCCAGTACTTC
TRBV7-2	NA	TRBD2	13	TRBJ2-7	CASTYVGGYEQYF	TGTGCCAGCACCTACGTCGGGGGGTACGAGCAGTACTTC
TRBV29-1	NA	NA	12	TRBJ2-2	CSVEGQTGELFF	TGCAGCGTTGAGGGACAAACCGGGGAGCTGTTTTTT
TRBV28	NA	NA	14	TRBJ2-7	CASSSVRNPYEQYF	TGTGCCAGCAGTTCGGTCAGGAACCCCTACGAGCAGTACTTC
TRBV5-1	NA	TRBD1	15	TRBJ2-1	CASSLARDSYNEQFF	TGCGCCAGCAGCTTGGCCAGGGACAGCTACAATGAGCAGTTCTTC
TRBV9	NA	NA	15	TRBJ2-7	CASSVGEGLRDEQYF	TGTGCCAGCAGCGTAGGTGAGGGTTTACGAGACGAGCAGTACTTC
TRBV7-9	NA	NA	16	TRBJ1-2	CASSLVGGVFNYGYTF	TGTGCCAGCAGCTTAGTAGGGGGGGTTTTCAACTATGGCTACACCTTC
TRBV13	NA	NA	14	TRBJ2-5	CASSPMDSQETQYF	TGTGCCAGCAGCCCCATGGACAGCCAAGAGACCCAGTACTTC
TRBV4-3	NA	TRBD2	15	TRBJ2-7	CASSQEASGTYEQYF	TGCGCCAGCAGCCAAGAAGCTAGCGGGACCTACGAGCAGTACTTC
TRBV4-1	NA	TRBD1	17	TRBJ1-6	CASSQSPGQGTVRTLHF	TGCGCCAGCAGCCAGAGCCCGGGACAGGGTACGGTGAGAACCCTCCACTTT
TRBV12-5	NA	TRBD1	16	TRBJ1-3	CASGLVTGGYGNTIYF	TGTGCTAGTGGTTTGGTAACAGGGGGCTATGGAAACACCATATATTTT
TRBV5-1	once	TRBD1	17	TRBJ1-1	CASSLGTGGNLDTEAFF	TGCGCCAGCAGCTTGGGGACAGGGGGCAATTTGGACACTGAAGCTTTCTTT
TRBV15	once	TRBD1	16	TRBJ2-5	CATSTRRQGAGETQYF	TGTGCCACCAGCACCCGACGGCAGGGGGCGGGGGAGACCCAGTACTTC
TRBV5-1	once	TRBD1	14	TRBJ2-7	CASSLGQGMDEQYF	TGCGCCAGCAGCTTGGGACAGGGAATGGACGAGCAGTACTTC
TRBV5-6	NA	NA	14	TRBJ2-3	CASSLRGPGDTQYF	TGTGCCAGCAGCTTGCGGGGTCCCGGGGATACGCAGTATTTT
TRBV7-3	NA	NA	13	TRBJ1-1	CASAPGGGTEAFF	TGTGCCAGCGCCCCGGGAGGGGGCACTGAAGCTTTCTTT
TRBV7-2	NA	NA	14	TRBJ1-1	CASLWKQGPTEAFF	TGTGCCAGCTTGTGGAAACAGGGTCCCACTGAAGCTTTCTTT
TRBV10-2	NA	NA	14	TRBJ1-5	CASRQGTSNQPQHF	TGCGCCAGCAGGCAGGGAACCAGCAATCAGCCCCAGCATTTT
TRBV5-1	NA	NA	12	TRBJ1-1	CASSSLEGEAFF	TGCGCCAGCAGCTCCCTTGAGGGTGAAGCTTTCTTT
TRBV7-9	NA	NA	14	TRBJ1-2	CASSLAQGSYGYTF	TGTGCCAGCAGCTTAGCGCAGGGTAGCTATGGCTACACCTTC
TRBV10-2	NA	TRBD2	13	TRBJ2-7	CASTAGGSYEQYF	TGCGCCAGCACAGCGGGGGGTTCCTACGAGCAGTACTTC
TRBV4-2	once	NA	15	TRBJ1-5	CASSQVTARGQPQHF	TGTGCCAGCAGCCAAGTGACGGCCAGAGGCCAGCCCCAGCATTTT
TRBV6-6	NA	NA	13	TRBJ1-1	CASSLREGTEAFF	TGTGCCAGCAGTTTACGAGAGGGTACTGAAGCTTTCTTT
TRBV9	NA	NA	14	TRBJ2-1	CASSVSYRHNEQFF	TGTGCCAGCAGCGTATCCTACAGACACAATGAGCAGTTCTTC
TRBV10-3	NA	TRBD1	14	TRBJ1-1	CATLLNRGNTEAFF	TGTGCCACATTATTGAACAGGGGGAACACTGAAGCTTTCTTT
TRBV7-8	NA	NA	15	TRBJ2-7	CASSPDEIYSYEQYF	TGTGCCAGCAGCCCCGATGAGATATACTCCTACGAGCAGTACTTC
TRBV18	NA	TRBD1	15	TRBJ1-5	CASSPGTGVNQPQHF	TGTGCCAGCTCACCAGGGACAGGGGTTAATCAGCCCCAGCATTTT
TRBV4-1	once	NA	15	TRBJ2-3	CASSQESNYLGGQYF	TGCGCCAGCAGCCAAGAAAGTAACTACCTAGGGGGGCAGTATTTT
TRBV10-3	NA	NA	13	TRBJ1-1	CASQREAVTEAFF	TGTGCCTCCCAAAGAGAGGCGGTCACTGAAGCTTTCTTT
TRBV7-3	NA	NA	14	TRBJ2-7	CASSSTGQGGEQYF	TGTGCCAGCAGCTCCACCGGACAGGGAGGGGAACAGTACTTC
TRBV29-1	NA	NA	13	TRBJ1-5	CSVITGPSGPQHF	TGCAGCGTTATCACGGGCCCCAGCGGGCCCCAGCATTTT
TRBV9	NA	NA	15	TRBJ2-7	CASSVSEAGPYEQYF	TGTGCCAGCAGCGTATCTGAAGCGGGCCCCTACGAGCAGTACTTC
TRBV11-3	NA	TRBD1	18	TRBJ2-5	CASSLPSPGTGDRETQYF	TGTGCCAGCAGCTTACCGTCCCCCGGGACAGGGGATAGAGAGACCCAGTACTTC
TRBV20-1	NA	NA	11	TRBJ1-1	CSARTGAEAFF	TGCAGTGCTAGGACAGGAGCTGAAGCTTTCTTT
TRBV6-1	NA	TRBD1	17	TRBJ1-6	CASSEGQGVSYNSPLHF	TGTGCCAGCAGTGAAGGACAGGGGGTATCCTATAATTCACCCCTCCACTTT
TRBV10-3	NA	TRBD1	13	TRBJ1-6	CAISRDSGSPLHF	TGTGCCATCAGTAGGGACAGCGGATCACCCCTCCACTTT
TRBV19	NA	TRBD1	17	TRBJ1-1	CASPLGPTGKLNTEAFF	TGTGCCAGCCCACTGGGACCGACAGGGAAATTGAACACTGAAGCTTTCTTT
TRBV7-2	NA	TRBD2	17	TRBJ2-7	CASSLVPAGGPVYEQYF	TGTGCCAGCAGCTTAGTTCCAGCGGGGGGTCCTGTCTACGAGCAGTACTTC
TRBV4-1	NA	NA	15	TRBJ1-5	CASSQARGGNQPQHF	TGCGCCAGCAGCCAGGCAAGGGGAGGAAATCAGCCCCAGCATTTT
TRBV10-2	NA	NA	12	TRBJ2-1	CASIDGGHEQFF	TGCGCCAGCATTGACGGGGGGCATGAGCAGTTCTTC
TRBV5-1	NA	TRBD1	14	TRBJ1-2	CASSQWTGGDGYTF	TGCGCCAGCAGCCAATGGACAGGGGGAGATGGCTACACCTTC